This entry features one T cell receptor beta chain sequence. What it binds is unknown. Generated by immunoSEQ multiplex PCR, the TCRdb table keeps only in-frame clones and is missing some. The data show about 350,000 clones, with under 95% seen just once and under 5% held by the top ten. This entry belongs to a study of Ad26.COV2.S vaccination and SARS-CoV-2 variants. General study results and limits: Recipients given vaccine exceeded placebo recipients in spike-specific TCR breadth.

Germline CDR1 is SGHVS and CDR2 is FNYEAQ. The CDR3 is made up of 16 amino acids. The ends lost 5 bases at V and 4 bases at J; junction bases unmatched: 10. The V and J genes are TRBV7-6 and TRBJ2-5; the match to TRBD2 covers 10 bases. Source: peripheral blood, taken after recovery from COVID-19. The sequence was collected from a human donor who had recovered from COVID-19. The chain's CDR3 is CASSPGGLAGAETQYF. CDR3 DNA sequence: TGTGCCAGCAGCCCCGGGGGGCTAGCGGGGGCAGAGACCCAGTACTTC.